One sample yielded the 14 T cell receptor beta chains listed below, sequenced in a study of graft-versus-host responses after intestinal transplantation (dated by TCRdb to 2020 to 2023). The library relied on the immunoSEQ multiplex PCR assay. TCRdb took this table from immuneACCESS and kept in-frame rearrangements with V and J called. Such tables lack part of the clones; where checked against another copy, unresolved V genes explain under half of the gap, and the rest is unexplained. The sample contains fewer than 8,500 clones, roughly 97% of them found a single time. Just under 0.25% of the sample goes to the ten largest clones. The specimen was PBMCs, collected 23 days after intestinal transplant. The receptors were gathered from a human patient who received an intestinal transplant, so some T cells may come from the graft donor.

The chain is built from TRBV18 and TRBJ1-3, with D uncertain. Trimming stripped 0 bases from V and 0 bases from J, with 12 bases between. The CDR3 loop spans 17 amino acids. CDR1 is KGHSH, CDR2 LQKENI, per germline. The CDR3 sequence: CASSPPSWRDSGNTIYF. The CDR3, as DNA: TGTGCCAGCTCACCACCGTCTTGGAGGGACTCTGGAAACACCATATATTTT.

The chain links TRBV9 to TRBJ2-1, with 9 bases identical to TRBD2. V lost 0 bases, J lost 1 base, and 8 bases stayed unmatched. CDR1 and CDR2 from the germline V gene are SGDLS and YYNGEE. The CDR3 sequence is 18 residues long. The CDR3 loop is CASSVGVAGVSSYNEQFF. The CDR3 bases are TGTGCCAGCAGCGTAGGGGTAGCGGGAGTTTCTTCCTACAATGAGCAGTTCTTC.

The chain couples TRBV6-5 to TRBJ1-1; no definite D call. Germline lookup yields CDR1 MNHEY and CDR2 SVGAGI. The CDR3 totals 14 residues. Between the trimmed V and J ends, which lost 6 bases and 0 bases, there was a span of 11 bases. Here the CDR3 reads CASSVRGMNTEAFF. In DNA, the CDR3 is TGTGCCAGCAGCGTCCGAGGGATGAACACTGAAGCTTTCTTT.

This chain joins TRBV30 and TRBJ2-6; 7 nucleotides line up with TRBD2. This CDR3 spans 16 amino acids. J lost 0 bases, V lost 0 bases, and 2 bases had no gene match. The germline V gene has CDR1 GTSNPN and CDR2 SVGIG (reference sequence). The CDR3 sequence is CAWSVGLLSGANVLTF. The CDR3 coding sequence is TGTGCCTGGAGTGTGGGACTACTCTCTGGGGCCAACGTCCTGACTTTC.

The chain couples TRBV5-5 to TRBJ1-5; D remains unclear. Germline CDR1 SGHKS, CDR2 YYEKEE (reference sequence). Trimming shortened V by 2 bases and J by 4 bases, and 10 bases separated the two germline ends. The CDR3 consists of 14 residues. The CDR3 DNA is TGTGCCAGCAGCTTAAGGACGGCTAATCAGCCCCAGCATTTT. Its translation is CASSLRTANQPQHF.

This chain joins TRBV23-1 and TRBJ1-3; D is possibly TRBD1 (5 bases). TRBV23-1 is annotated as an ORF whose role is uncertain. V was clipped by 2 bases and J by 3 bases, with 14 bases between them. The CDR3 spans 16 residues. The CDR3 DNA is TGCGCCAGCAGTCAACCCCGGGACGGCTGTGGAAACACCATATATTTT. Encoded protein: CASSQPRDGCGNTIYF.

This rearrangement joins TRBV15 to TRBJ2-2, with D possibly being TRBD1 (6 bases). The V end was cut by 0 bases, the J end by 6 bases, with 17 bases between. The CDR3 has 17 amino acids. Germline-derived CDR1 and CDR2 are LNHNV and YYDKDF (reference sequence). The CDR3 DNA reads TGTGCCACCAGCAGAGAGATCGTGACAGGTCGGGCCGGGGAGCTGTTTTTT. The encoded protein is CATSREIVTGRAGELFF. Full variable domain (remainder filled in from reference TRBV15 and TRBJ2-2): DAMVIQNPRYQVTQFGKPVTLSCSQTLNHNVMYWYQQKSSQAPKLLFHYYDKDFNNEADTPDNFQSRRPNTSFCFLDIRSPGLGDTAMYLCATSREIVTGRAGELFFGEGSRLTVL.

In DNA, the CDR3 is TGTGCCAGCAGCACGCGGAATGCCAGGGATCGAGAGACCCAGTACTTC. As protein: CASSTRNARDRETQYF. This chain uses TRBV7-9 with TRBJ2-5, with D perhaps TRBD1 (5 bases). Germline V gives CDR1 SEHNR, CDR2 FQNEAQ (reference sequence). The CDR3 sequence is 16 residues long. The V and J ends lost 5 bases and 4 bases respectively, with 20 bases between them.

The genes are TRBV6-1 and TRBJ2-2; D possibly corresponds to TRBD1 (5 bases). V was trimmed by 1 base and J by 4 bases, leaving 13 bases between them. The CDR3 consists of 16 residues. Germline V gives CDR1 MNHNS, CDR2 SASEGT. CDR3 protein: CASSEDTGVGTGELFF. The CDR3 coding sequence is TGTGCCAGCAGTGAAGATACAGGCGTCGGCACCGGGGAGCTGTTTTTT.

This clone was seen just once. Here the CDR3 DNA reads TGTGCCAGCAGCTTAACGGCCCAAGACGCCTACAATGAGCAGTTCTTC. Translating gives CASSLTAQDAYNEQFF. V usage is TRBV11-2 and J usage is TRBJ2-1, with unresolved D. The CDR3 has 16 residues. V dropped 2 bases and J dropped 2 bases, with 13 bases sitting between them. In germline, CDR1 is SGHAT, CDR2 FQNNGV.

The chain uses TRBV9 and TRBJ2-2; possible D gene TRBD2, 5 bases. The CDR3 consists of 15 residues. Trimming cost V 7 bases and J 2 bases, with 15 bases left between them. Per germline, CDR1 SGDLS and CDR2 YYNGEE. CDR3 sequence: CASSAKAVNTGELFF. As DNA, the CDR3 is TGTGCCAGCTCCGCGAAAGCGGTTAACACCGGGGAGCTGTTTTTT.

This rearrangement joins TRBV4-1 to TRBJ1-2; 8 bases fit TRBD1. The CDR3 length is 16 residues. V lost 7 bases to trimming and J lost 8 bases; unmatched junction nucleotides: 18. The V gene's germline CDR1 is MGHRA and CDR2 YSYEKL. This chain's CDR3 is CASTGSRGRGGSGYTF. In DNA, the CDR3 is TGCGCCAGCACAGGGTCCAGGGGGCGCGGGGGCAGCGGCTACACCTTC.

The chain uses TRBV7-9 and TRBJ2-7; unclear D gene. The V gene's germline CDR1 is SEHNR and CDR2 FQNEAQ (reference sequence). The CDR3 is 11 amino acids. Trimming took off 5 bases at V and 3 bases at J, with 5 bases between the two ends. In DNA form, the CDR3 reads TGTGCCAGCAGCCTTCGCTACGAGCAGTACTTC. Protein: CASSLRYEQYF.

CDR3 sequence: CASSFRRGSYEQYF. CDR3 coding DNA: TGTGCCAGCAGTTTCCGCAGGGGGTCCTACGAGCAGTACTTC. This chain joins TRBV28 and TRBJ2-7; 7 nucleotides align to TRBD1. Germline V lookup: CDR1 MDHEN, CDR2 SYDVKM. The length of the CDR3 is 14 residues. J lost 1 base, V lost 3 bases, and 3 bases had no gene match.